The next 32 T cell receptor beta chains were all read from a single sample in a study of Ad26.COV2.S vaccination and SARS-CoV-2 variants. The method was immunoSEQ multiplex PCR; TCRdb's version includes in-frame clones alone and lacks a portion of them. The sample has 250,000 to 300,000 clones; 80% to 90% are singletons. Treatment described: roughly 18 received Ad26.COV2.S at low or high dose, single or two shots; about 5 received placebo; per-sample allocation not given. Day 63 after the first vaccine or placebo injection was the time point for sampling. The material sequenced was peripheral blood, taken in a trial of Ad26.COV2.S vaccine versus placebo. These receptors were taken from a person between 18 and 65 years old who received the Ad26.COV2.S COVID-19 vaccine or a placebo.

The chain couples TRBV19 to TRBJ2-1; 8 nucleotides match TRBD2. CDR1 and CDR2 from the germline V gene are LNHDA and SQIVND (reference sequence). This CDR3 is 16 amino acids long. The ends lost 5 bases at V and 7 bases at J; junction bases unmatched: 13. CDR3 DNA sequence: TGTGCCAGTAGTCCTCTGGGGAGCGGGAGAGGGAATGAGCAGTTCTTC. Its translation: CASSPLGSGRGNEQFF.

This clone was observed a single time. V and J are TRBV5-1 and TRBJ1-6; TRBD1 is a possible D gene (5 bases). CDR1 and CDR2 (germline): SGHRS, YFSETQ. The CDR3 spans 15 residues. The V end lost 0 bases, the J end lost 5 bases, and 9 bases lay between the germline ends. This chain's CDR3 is CASSLGQGHNSPLHF. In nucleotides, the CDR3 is TGCGCCAGCAGCTTGGGCCAGGGTCATAATTCACCCCTCCACTTT.

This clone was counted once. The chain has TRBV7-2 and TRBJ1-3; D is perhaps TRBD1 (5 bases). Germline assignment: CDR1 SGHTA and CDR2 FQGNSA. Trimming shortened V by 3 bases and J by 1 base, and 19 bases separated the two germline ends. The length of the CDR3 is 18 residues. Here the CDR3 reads CASSFLQVPGGSGNTIYF. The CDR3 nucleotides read TGTGCCAGCAGCTTCTTGCAGGTTCCCGGGGGATCTGGAAACACCATATATTTT.

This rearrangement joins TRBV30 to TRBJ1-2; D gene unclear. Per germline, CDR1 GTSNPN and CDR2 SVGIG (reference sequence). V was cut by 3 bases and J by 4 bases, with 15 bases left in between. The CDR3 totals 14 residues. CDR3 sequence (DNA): TGTGCCTGGAGCTATGGAAACAACATCTATGGCTACACCTTC. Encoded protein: CAWSYGNNIYGYTF.

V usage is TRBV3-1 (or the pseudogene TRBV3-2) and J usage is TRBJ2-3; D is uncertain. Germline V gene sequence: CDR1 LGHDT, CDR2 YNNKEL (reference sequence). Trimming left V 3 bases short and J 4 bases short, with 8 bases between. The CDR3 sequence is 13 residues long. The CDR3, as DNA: TGTGCCAGCAGCCAGATAGGCGCAGATACGCAGTATTTT. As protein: CASSQIGADTQYF.

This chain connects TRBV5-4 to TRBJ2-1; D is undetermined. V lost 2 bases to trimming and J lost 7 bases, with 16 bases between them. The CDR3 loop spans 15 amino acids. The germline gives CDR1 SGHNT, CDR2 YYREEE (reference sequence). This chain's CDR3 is CASSFPPNAKNEQFF. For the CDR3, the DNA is TGTGCCAGCAGCTTCCCGCCGAACGCGAAGAATGAGCAGTTCTTC.

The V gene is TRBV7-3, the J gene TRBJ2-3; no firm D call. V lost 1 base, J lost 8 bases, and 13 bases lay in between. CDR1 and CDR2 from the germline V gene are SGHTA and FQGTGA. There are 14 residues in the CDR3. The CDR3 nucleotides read TGTGCCAGCAGCTTAAGTCCCGATGTGGGTACGCAGTATTTT. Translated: CASSLSPDVGTQYF.

CDR3 protein: CASSPSQSRTGNEQYF. CDR3 sequence (DNA): TGTGCCAGCTCACCATCGCAATCGAGGACAGGGAACGAGCAGTACTTC. The gene calls are TRBV18 and TRBJ2-7, with TRBD1 identical over 8 bases. After removal of 2 bases from V and 5 bases from J, the junction contained 11 bases not matched to a gene. Germline V lookup: CDR1 KGHSH, CDR2 LQKENI. This CDR3 region has 16 residues.

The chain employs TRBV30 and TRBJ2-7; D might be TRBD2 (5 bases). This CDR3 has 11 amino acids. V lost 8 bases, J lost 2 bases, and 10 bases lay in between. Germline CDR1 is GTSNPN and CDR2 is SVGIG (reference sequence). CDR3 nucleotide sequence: TGTGCCCGGGCCGGGGCCTACGAGCAGTACTTC. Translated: CARAGAYEQYF.

In DNA, the CDR3 is TGTGCCAGCCAAGTCAGGGTTAATTCACCCCTCCACTTT. It is translated as CASQVRVNSPLHF. The V and J genes are TRBV5-6 and TRBJ1-6; the D gene is possibly TRBD1 (5 bases). CDR1 and CDR2 from the germline V gene are SGHDT and YYEEEE. V was clipped by 7 bases and J by 6 bases, with 11 bases between them. The CDR3 loop spans 13 amino acids.

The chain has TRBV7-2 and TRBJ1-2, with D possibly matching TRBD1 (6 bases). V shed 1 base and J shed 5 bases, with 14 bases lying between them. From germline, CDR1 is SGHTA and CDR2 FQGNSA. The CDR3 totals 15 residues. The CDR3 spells CASSLDTGAGYGYTF. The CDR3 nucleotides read TGTGCCAGCAGCTTAGACACGGGGGCGGGATATGGCTACACCTTC.

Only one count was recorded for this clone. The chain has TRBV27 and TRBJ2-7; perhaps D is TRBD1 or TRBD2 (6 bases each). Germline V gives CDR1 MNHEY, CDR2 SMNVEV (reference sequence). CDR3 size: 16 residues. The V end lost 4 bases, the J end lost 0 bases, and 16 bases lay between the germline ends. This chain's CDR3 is CASSYSPGGVSYEQYF. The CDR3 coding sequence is TGTGCCAGCAGTTACTCCCCCGGGGGCGTCTCCTACGAGCAGTACTTC.

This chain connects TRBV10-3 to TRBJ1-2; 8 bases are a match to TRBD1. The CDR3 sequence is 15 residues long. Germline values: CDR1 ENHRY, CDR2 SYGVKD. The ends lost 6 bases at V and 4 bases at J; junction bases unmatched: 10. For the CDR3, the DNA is TGTGCCATCAGCATCAACAGGGGGGACGGCTATGGCTACACCTTC. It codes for CAISINRGDGYGYTF.

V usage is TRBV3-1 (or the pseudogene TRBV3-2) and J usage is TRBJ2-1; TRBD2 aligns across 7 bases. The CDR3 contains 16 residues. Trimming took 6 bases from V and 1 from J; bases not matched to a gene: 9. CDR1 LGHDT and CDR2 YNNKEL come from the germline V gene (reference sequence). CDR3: CASRGRDYNSYNEQFF. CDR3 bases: TGTGCCAGCAGGGGGCGGGACTACAATTCCTACAATGAGCAGTTCTTC.

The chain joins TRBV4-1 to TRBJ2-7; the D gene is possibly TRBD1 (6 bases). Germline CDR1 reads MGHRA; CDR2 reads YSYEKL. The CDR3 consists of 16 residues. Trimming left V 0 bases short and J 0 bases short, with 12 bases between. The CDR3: CASSQEGAGLSYEQYF. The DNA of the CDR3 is TGCGCCAGCAGCCAAGAGGGGGCGGGCCTCTCCTACGAGCAGTACTTC.

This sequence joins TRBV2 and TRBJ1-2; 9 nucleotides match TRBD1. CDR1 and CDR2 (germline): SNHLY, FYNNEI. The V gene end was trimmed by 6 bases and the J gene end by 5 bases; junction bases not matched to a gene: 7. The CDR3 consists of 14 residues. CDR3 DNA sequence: TGTGCCAGCAGGCAGGGACAGGGTGTTTATGGCTACACCTTC. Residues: CASRQGQGVYGYTF.

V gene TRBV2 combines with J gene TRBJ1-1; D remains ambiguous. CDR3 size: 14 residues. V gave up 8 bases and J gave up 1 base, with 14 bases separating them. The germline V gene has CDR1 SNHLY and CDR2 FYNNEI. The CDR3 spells CASRLEGSNTEAFF. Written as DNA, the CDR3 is TGTGCCAGCCGGCTCGAGGGCTCGAACACTGAAGCTTTCTTT.

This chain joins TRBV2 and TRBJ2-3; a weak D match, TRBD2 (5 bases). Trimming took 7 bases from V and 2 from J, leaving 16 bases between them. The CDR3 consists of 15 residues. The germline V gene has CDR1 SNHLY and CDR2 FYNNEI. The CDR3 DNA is TGTGCCAGCACCCGGACCCCCGGGAACACAGATACGCAGTATTTT. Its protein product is CASTRTPGNTDTQYF.

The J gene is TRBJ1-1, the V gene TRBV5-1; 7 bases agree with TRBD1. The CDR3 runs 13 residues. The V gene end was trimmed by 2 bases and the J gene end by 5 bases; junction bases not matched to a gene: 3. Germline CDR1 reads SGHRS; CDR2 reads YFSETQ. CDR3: CASSLRQGTEAFF. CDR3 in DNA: TGCGCCAGCAGCTTACGACAGGGTACTGAAGCTTTCTTT. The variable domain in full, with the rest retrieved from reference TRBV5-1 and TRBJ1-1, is KAGVTQTPRYLIKTRGQQVTLSCSPISGHRSVSWYQQTPGQGLQFLFEYFSETQRNKGNFPGRFSGRQFSNSRSEMNVSTLELGDSALYLCASSLRQGTEAFFGQGTRLTVV.

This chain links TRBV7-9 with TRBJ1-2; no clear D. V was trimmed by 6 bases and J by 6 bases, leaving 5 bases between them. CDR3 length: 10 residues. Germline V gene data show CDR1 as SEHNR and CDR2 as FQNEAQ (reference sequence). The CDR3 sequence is CASSSNGYTF. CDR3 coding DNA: TGTGCCAGCAGTTCAAATGGCTACACCTTC.

Written as DNA, the CDR3 is TGTGCCAGCACCCGATGGGTTGGGAGGCCCCGGAGCAACTACGAGCAGTACTTC. Protein product: CASTRWVGRPRSNYEQYF. The V and J genes are TRBV7-9 and TRBJ2-7, with D possibly TRBD2 on 6 matching bases. The CDR3 is 18 residues long. The V gene's germline CDR1 is SEHNR and CDR2 FQNEAQ (reference sequence). V was clipped by 7 bases and J by 3 bases, with 28 bases between them.

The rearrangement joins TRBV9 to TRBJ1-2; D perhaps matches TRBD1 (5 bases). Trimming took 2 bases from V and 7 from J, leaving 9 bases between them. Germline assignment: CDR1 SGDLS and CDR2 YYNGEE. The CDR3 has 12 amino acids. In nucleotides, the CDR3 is TGTGCCAGCAGCGTTTCAGGGTTTGGCTACACCTTC. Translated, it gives CASSVSGFGYTF.

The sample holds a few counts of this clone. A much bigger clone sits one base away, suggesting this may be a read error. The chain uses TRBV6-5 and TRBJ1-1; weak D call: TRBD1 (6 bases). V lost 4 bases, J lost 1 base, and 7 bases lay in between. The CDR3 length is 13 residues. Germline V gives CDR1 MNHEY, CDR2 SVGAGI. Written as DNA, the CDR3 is TGTGCCAGCAGTTCACAGGGGAACACTGAAGCTTTCTTT. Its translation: CASSSQGNTEAFF.

The CDR3 sequence: CAWSLTGGSYNEQFF. In DNA, the CDR3 is TGTGCCTGGAGCCTGACCGGGGGTTCGTACAATGAGCAGTTCTTC. This rearrangement joins TRBV30 to TRBJ2-1, with a weak D call TRBD2 (6 bases). This CDR3 is 15 amino acids long. Deletions cut 3 bases from V and 4 bases from J, with 16 bases between. Germline V gives CDR1 GTSNPN, CDR2 SVGIG (reference sequence). The variable domain in full, with the rest retrieved from reference TRBV30 and TRBJ2-1, is SQTIHQWPATLVQPVGSPLSLECTVEGTSNPNLYWYRQAAGRGLQLLFYSVGIGQISSEVPQNLSASRPQDRQFILSSKKLLLSDSGFYLCAWSLTGGSYNEQFFGPGTRLTVL.

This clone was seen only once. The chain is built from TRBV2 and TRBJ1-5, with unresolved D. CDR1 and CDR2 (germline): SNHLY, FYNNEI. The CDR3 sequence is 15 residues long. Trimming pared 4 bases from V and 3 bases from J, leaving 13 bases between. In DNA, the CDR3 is TGTGCCAGCAGTGCAGAGGGCGAGATCAATCAGCCCCAGCATTTT. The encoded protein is CASSAEGEINQPQHF.

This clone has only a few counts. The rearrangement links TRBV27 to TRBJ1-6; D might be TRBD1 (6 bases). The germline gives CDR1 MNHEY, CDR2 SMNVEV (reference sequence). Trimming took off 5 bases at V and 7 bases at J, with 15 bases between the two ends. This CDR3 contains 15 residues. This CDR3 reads CASSPRRGGNSPLHF. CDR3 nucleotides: TGTGCCAGCAGTCCGCGGAGGGGGGGAAATTCACCCCTCCACTTT.

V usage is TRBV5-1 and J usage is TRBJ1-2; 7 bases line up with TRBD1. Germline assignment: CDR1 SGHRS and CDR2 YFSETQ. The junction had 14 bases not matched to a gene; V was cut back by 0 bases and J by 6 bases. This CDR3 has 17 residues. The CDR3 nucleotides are TGCGCCAGCAGCTTGGGTCCGACAGGGAAGGATTACGATGGCTACACCTTC. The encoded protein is CASSLGPTGKDYDGYTF.

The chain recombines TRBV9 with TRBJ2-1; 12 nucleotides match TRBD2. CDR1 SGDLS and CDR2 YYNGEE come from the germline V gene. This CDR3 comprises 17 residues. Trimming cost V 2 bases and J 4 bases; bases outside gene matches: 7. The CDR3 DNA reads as TGTGCCAGCAGCGTCGCTTCACTAGCGGGGGGTTACAATGAGCAGTTCTTC. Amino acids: CASSVASLAGGYNEQFF.

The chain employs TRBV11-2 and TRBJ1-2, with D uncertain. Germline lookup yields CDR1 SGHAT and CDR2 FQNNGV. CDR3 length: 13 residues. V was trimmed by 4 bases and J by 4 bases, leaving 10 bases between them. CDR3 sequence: CASSSQGAYGYTF. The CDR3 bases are TGTGCCAGCAGCTCCCAAGGAGCCTATGGCTACACCTTC.

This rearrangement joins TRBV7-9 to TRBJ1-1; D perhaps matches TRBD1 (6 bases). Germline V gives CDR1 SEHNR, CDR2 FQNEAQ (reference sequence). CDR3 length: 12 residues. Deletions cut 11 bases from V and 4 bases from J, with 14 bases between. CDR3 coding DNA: TGTGCCCCCAGGGGCGGGCGCACTGAAGCTTTCTTT. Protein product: CAPRGGRTEAFF. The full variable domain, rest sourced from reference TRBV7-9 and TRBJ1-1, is DTGVSQNPRHKITKRGQNVTFRCDPISEHNRLYWYRQTLGQGPEFLTYFQNEAQLEKSRLLSDRFSAERPKGSFSTLEIQRTEQGDSAMYLCAPRGGRTEAFFGQGTRLTVV.

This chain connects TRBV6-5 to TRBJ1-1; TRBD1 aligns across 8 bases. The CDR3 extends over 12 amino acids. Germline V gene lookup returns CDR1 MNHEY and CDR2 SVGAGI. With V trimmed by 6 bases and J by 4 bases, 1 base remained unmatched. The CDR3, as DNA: TGTGCCAGCAGCGACAGGGGCACTGAAGCTTTCTTT. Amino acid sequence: CASSDRGTEAFF.

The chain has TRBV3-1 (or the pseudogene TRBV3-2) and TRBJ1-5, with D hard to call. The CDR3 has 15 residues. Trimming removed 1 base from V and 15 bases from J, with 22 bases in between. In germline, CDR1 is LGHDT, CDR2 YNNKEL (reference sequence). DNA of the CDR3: TGTGCCAGCAGCCAAGGGTTCTGGGGATCACAACGACGGCATTTT. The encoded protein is CASSQGFWGSQRRHF.